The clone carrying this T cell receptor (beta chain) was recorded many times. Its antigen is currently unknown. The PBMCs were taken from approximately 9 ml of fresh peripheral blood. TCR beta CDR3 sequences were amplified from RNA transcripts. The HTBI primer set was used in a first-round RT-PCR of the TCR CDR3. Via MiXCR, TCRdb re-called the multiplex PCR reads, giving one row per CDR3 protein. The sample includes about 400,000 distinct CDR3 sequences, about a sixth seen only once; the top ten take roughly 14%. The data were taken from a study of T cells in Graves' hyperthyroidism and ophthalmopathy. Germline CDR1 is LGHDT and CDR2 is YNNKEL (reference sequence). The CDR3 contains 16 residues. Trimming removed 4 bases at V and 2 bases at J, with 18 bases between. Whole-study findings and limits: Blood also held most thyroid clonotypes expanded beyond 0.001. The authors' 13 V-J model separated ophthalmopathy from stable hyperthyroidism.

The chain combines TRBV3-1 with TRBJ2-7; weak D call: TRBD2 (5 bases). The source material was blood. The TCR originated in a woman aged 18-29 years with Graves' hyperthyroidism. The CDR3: CASSPRRKLGPYEQYF. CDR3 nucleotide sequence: TGTGCCAGCAGCCCCCGGAGAAAACTAGGCCCCTACGAGCAGTACTTC.